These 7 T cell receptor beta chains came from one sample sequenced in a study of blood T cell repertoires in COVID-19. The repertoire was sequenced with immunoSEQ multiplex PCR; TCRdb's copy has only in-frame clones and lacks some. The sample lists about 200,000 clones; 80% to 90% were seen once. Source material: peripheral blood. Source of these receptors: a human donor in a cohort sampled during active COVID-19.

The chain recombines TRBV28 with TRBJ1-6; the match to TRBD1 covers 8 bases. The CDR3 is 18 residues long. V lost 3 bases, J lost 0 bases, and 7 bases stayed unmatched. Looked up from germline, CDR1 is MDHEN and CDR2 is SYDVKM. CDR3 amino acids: CASSLRGTGSSYNSPLHF. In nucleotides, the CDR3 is TGTGCCAGCAGTTTGCGCGGGACAGGAAGCTCCTATAATTCACCCCTCCACTTT.

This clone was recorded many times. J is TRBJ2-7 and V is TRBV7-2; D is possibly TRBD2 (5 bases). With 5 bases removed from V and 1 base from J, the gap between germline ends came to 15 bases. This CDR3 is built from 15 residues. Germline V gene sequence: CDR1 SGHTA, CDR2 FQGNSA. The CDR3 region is CASSPSHTRSYEQYF. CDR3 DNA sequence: TGTGCCAGCAGCCCTAGCCATACACGTTCCTACGAGCAGTACTTC.

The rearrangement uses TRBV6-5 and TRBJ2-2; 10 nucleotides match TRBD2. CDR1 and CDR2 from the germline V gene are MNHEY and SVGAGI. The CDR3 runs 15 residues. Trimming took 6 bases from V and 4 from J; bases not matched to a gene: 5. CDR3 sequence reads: CASRRTSGITGELFF. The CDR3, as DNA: TGTGCCAGCAGACGGACTAGCGGCATCACCGGGGAGCTGTTTTTT.

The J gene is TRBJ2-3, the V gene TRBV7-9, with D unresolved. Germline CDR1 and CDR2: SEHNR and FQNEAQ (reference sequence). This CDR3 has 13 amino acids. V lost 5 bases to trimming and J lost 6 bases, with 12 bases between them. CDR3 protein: CASSLPREDTQYF. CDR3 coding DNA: TGTGCCAGCAGCCTTCCCCGAGAGGATACGCAGTATTTT.

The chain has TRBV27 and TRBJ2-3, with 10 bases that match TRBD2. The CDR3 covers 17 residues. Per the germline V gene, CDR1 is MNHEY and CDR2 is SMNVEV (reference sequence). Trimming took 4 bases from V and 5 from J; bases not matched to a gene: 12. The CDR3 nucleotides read TGTGCCAGCAGTTCATGGGGTCCTAGCGGGAGAGTAGATACGCAGTATTTT. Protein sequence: CASSSWGPSGRVDTQYF.

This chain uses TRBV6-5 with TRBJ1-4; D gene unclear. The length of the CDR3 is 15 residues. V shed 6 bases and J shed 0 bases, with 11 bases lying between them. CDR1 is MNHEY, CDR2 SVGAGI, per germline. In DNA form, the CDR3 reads TGTGCCAGCAGACCCTACAGAGCAACTAATGAAAAACTGTTTTTT. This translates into CASRPYRATNEKLFF.

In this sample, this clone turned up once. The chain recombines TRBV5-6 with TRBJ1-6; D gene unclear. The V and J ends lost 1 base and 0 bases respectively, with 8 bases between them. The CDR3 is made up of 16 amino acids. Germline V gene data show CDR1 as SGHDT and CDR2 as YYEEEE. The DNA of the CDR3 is TGTGCCAGCAGCTTGCTCTCGAGCTCCTATAATTCACCCCTCCACTTT. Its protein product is CASSLLSSSYNSPLHF.